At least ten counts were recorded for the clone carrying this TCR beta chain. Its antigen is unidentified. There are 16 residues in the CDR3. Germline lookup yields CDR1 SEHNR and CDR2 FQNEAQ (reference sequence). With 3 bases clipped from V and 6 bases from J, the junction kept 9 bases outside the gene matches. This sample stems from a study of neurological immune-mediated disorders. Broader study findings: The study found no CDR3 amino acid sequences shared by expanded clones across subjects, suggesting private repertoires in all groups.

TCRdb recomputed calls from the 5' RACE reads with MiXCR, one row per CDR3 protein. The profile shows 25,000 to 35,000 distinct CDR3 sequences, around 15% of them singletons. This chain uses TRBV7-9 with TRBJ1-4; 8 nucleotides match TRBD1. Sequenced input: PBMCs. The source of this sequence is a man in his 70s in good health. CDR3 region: CASSFSQGARDEKLFF. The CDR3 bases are TGTGCCAGCAGCTTTAGTCAGGGGGCGCGTGATGAAAAACTGTTTTTT.